Only one count was recorded for the clone carrying this T cell receptor beta chain. Its antigen remains unknown. Time point denoted: baseline, week 1 (first vaccination visit). Treatment of the sample: pre-vaccination baseline after standard-of-care therapy. This entry belongs to a study of a mutant IDH1 vaccine in newly diagnosed glioma. Study in general: Treated patients comprised 62.5% males and approximately 38% females, mean age about 44 years. The earlier regimen, radiotherapy, temozolomide, or both, was most often both. Regarding the study as a whole: Altogether, 93.3% of patients exhibited vaccine-induced immune responses. Pseudoprogression apparently lacked any relation to changes in top peripheral T cell clonotypes.

The protocol was immunoSEQ multiplex PCR, while the TCRdb copy is restricted to in-frame clones and leaves out a portion. Altogether 80,000 to 100,000 clones are present, about 80% being singletons, with the ten largest covering 6% to 8%. Sequenced material: PBMCs, taken from a glioma patient treated with radiotherapy, temozolomide or both. The sequence was obtained from a man aged 40-49 years with glioma.

In nucleotides, the CDR3 is TGTGCCAGCGGAGCCGGGGCCGCCTCCTACGAGCAGTACTTC. Its protein is CASGAGAASYEQYF. The chain links TRBV28 to TRBJ2-7, with D perhaps TRBD1 or TRBD2 (5 bases each). Trimming shortened V by 8 bases and J by 0 bases, and 14 bases separated the two germline ends. The CDR3 has 14 residues. Germline V gene sequence: CDR1 MDHEN, CDR2 SYDVKM.